Listed here is a single T cell receptor (beta chain). This specimen comes from a study of T cell changes during pregnancy in multiple sclerosis. Profiled with immunoSEQ multiplex PCR; TCRdb holds only in-frame clones, not every one. The sample contains around 74,000 clones, 70% to 90% of which appear only once. Germline V gives CDR1 MNHEY, CDR2 SVGAGI. This CDR3 has 15 residues. J lost 0 bases, V lost 5 bases, and 4 bases had no gene match. Specimen: peripheral blood, collected before pregnancy. The rearrangement links TRBV6-5 to TRBJ1-3, with TRBD1 matching 7 bases. The source is a female donor with multiple sclerosis, enrolled in a pregnancy study. The CDR3 spells CASSRRGSSGNTIYF. Here the CDR3 DNA reads TGTGCCAGCAGTCGCAGGGGGAGCTCTGGAAACACCATATATTTT.